This is a list of T cell receptor beta chains from one sample in a study of CXCR3-negative and CXCR3-positive naive CD8 T cells. TCRdb re-analyzed the 5' RACE reads; it lists each CDR3 protein once, without DNA. Its table records roughly 29,000 distinct CDR3 sequences. Source material: memory CD8+ T cells from blood. Receptors originate from a human donor in good health. Some clones in this sample may be carry-over from other donors' samples. CDR3s include the opening cysteine and the closing phenylalanine or tryptophan. The order of the fields is J gene, V gene, clone size, CDR3 protein. Only part of the rows carry a size: once, few, many, or a class if the clone is expanded.

J: TRBJ2-2; V: TRBV6-5; size: NA; CDR3: CATRDRGRTGELFF
J: TRBJ2-7; V: TRBV7-8; size: NA; CDR3: CASSSTGTRDEQYF
J: TRBJ2-3; V: TRBV12-3/TRBV12-4; size: NA; CDR3: CASRPQGGLNTDTQYF
J: TRBJ2-7; V: TRBV18; size: NA; CDR3: CASSPFDRVWYEQYF
J: TRBJ2-3; V: TRBV7-9; size: NA; CDR3: CASSLTLHSTDTQYF
J: TRBJ2-7; V: TRBV4-3; size: NA; CDR3: CASSQVVGGREQYF
J: TRBJ1-1; V: TRBV7-9; size: medium-sized; CDR3: CASRQPGQTNTEAFF
J: TRBJ2-1; V: TRBV7-2; size: NA; CDR3: CASSLAGDLYNEQFF
J: TRBJ2-1; V: TRBV6-2/TRBV6-3; size: NA; CDR3: CASTAGLANEQFF
J: TRBJ2-5; V: TRBV3-1; size: NA; CDR3: CASSQVAPTQETQYF
J: TRBJ2-7; V: TRBV12-3/TRBV12-4; size: NA; CDR3: CASSPTLASSEQYF
J: TRBJ2-3; V: TRBV6-2/TRBV6-3; size: NA; CDR3: CASSPPGSTDTQYF
J: TRBJ2-7; V: TRBV6-2/TRBV6-3; size: NA; CDR3: CASSFYIQEGYEQYF
J: TRBJ2-7; V: TRBV12-3/TRBV12-4; size: NA; CDR3: CASSSPGNGEQYF
J: TRBJ2-1; V: TRBV28; size: NA; CDR3: CASSLSSSLSNEQFF
J: TRBJ2-7; V: TRBV7-9; size: NA; CDR3: CASSLGMGQSSYEQYF
J: TRBJ2-1; V: TRBV14; size: NA; CDR3: CASSQSPGGSYNEQFF
J: TRBJ2-1; V: TRBV6-2/TRBV6-3; size: NA; CDR3: CASSYPLEGGWMDEQFF
J: TRBJ2-1; V: TRBV9; size: medium-sized; CDR3: CASSPSSGGGRNNEQFF
J: TRBJ1-2; V: TRBV15; size: NA; CDR3: CATSRATGRFYGYTF
J: TRBJ2-1; V: TRBV13; size: NA; CDR3: CASSQEDRGNGEQFF
J: TRBJ2-7; V: TRBV6-5; size: NA; CDR3: CASSGQGWTYEQYF
J: TRBJ1-1; V: TRBV14; size: NA; CDR3: CASSQEGVRGFVTEAFF
J: TRBJ2-7; V: TRBV20-1; size: NA; CDR3: CSARDLWSGRDTYEQYF
J: TRBJ2-2; V: TRBV29-1; size: NA; CDR3: CSVGQGNTGELFF
J: TRBJ2-4; V: TRBV6-5; size: NA; CDR3: CASSYSVGFTNIQYF
J: TRBJ1-2; V: TRBV29-1; size: NA; CDR3: CSVEDPRAGNGYTF
J: TRBJ1-2; V: TRBV4-3; size: NA; CDR3: CASSQDRQGKGYGYTF
J: TRBJ2-5; V: TRBV30; size: NA; CDR3: CAWRDSGEGTQYF
J: TRBJ2-1; V: TRBV29-1; size: NA; CDR3: CSAQAPGEQFF
J: TRBJ2-2; V: TRBV9; size: NA; CDR3: CASSVTGTGELFF
J: TRBJ2-1; V: TRBV6-5; size: NA; CDR3: CASSGPEGIEQFF
J: TRBJ1-1; V: TRBV28; size: NA; CDR3: CASSFDSPGTEAFF
J: TRBJ1-1; V: TRBV9; size: NA; CDR3: CASSVGKNTEAFF
J: TRBJ2-2; V: TRBV29-1; size: NA; CDR3: CSVYLGTGELFF
J: TRBJ2-2; V: TRBV4-1; size: NA; CDR3: CASSQVIEEWGTGELFF
J: TRBJ2-7; V: TRBV29-1; size: NA; CDR3: CSVRQGNSYEQYF
J: TRBJ2-7; V: TRBV4-3; size: NA; CDR3: CASGHMGYEQYF
J: TRBJ1-5; V: TRBV4-2; size: NA; CDR3: CASSQEGRGGQPQHF
J: TRBJ2-7; V: TRBV7-3; size: NA; CDR3: CASSFEPTGLAGGEQYF
J: TRBJ2-2; V: TRBV6-2/TRBV6-3; size: medium-sized; CDR3: CASSFGTGELFF
J: TRBJ1-2; V: TRBV14; size: NA; CDR3: CASSQEIPGGPYGYTF
J: TRBJ2-3; V: TRBV9; size: NA; CDR3: CASSVGGTDTQYF
J: TRBJ2-7; V: TRBV7-6; size: NA; CDR3: CASSPDYVFEQYF
J: TRBJ1-6; V: TRBV4-3; size: NA; CDR3: CASNKDRGSNSPLHF
J: TRBJ2-2; V: TRBV28; size: NA; CDR3: CASSLLPRVGTGELFF
J: TRBJ2-5; V: TRBV6-1; size: NA; CDR3: CASSETTGGLETQYF